These 14 T cell receptor beta chains were all obtained from the same sample, sequenced in a study of T-cell reconstitution after alpha-beta-depleted transplantation in children. During its preparation, the TCRbeta library received unique molecular identifiers. TCRdb independently ran MiXCR on the PCR reads; one entry per CDR3 protein. This sample has a few hundred thousand distinct CDR3 sequences, with about a fifth found just once. The sequenced sample was PBMCs from the stem cell graft donor, obtained from the stem cell graft. The receptors come from a human donor who donated a stem cell graft to a child with acute myeloid leukemia.

This clonotype was seen ten or more times. The genes are TRBV12-3 or TRBV12-4 and TRBJ2-1; a possible D gene is TRBD1 (5 bases). Trimming took 5 bases from V and 9 from J, leaving 8 bases between them. This CDR3 region has 11 residues. Here the CDR3 reads CASSPRGEQFF. CDR3 nucleotides: TGTGCCAGCAGTCCTAGGGGTGAGCAGTTCTTC.

The V gene is TRBV20-1, the J gene TRBJ2-1; 12 bases are a match to TRBD2. V dropped 6 bases and J dropped 9; count of bases not matched to a gene: 3. Germline loops: CDR1 DFQATT, CDR2 SNEGSKA (reference sequence). The CDR3 sequence is 12 residues long. The CDR3 is CSARLAGVEQFF. DNA for the CDR3: TGCAGTGCCAGACTAGCGGGAGTTGAGCAGTTCTTC.

This clonotype was counted only a few times. The V and J genes are TRBV7-2 and TRBJ2-3; D uncertain. Looked up from germline, CDR1 is SGHTA and CDR2 is FQGNSA. V shed 5 bases and J shed 4 bases, with 13 bases lying between them. The CDR3 loop spans 14 amino acids. The CDR3 region is CASSPTSTPDTQYF. The CDR3 DNA follows: TGTGCCAGCAGCCCGACATCGACACCAGATACGCAGTATTTT.

This clonotype was seen only a few times. The CDR3 reads CASSPQTTDTQYF. CDR3 bases: TGTGCCAGCAGCCCCCAAACAACAGATACGCAGTATTTT. V usage is TRBV7-2 and J usage is TRBJ2-3; D is unresolved. The germline V gene encodes CDR1 SGHTA and CDR2 FQGNSA. V lost 5 bases, J lost 3 bases, and 9 bases lay in between. CDR3 length: 13 residues.

This chain links TRBV6-5 with TRBJ2-1; 10 bases are a match to TRBD2. The CDR3 runs to 16 residues. Unmatched junction bases numbered 5, after V lost 2 bases and J lost 4 bases. Germline-derived CDR1 and CDR2 are MNHEY and SVGAGI. CDR3 in amino acids: CASSYGLAEAYNEQFF. The CDR3 coding sequence is TGTGCCAGCAGTTACGGACTAGCGGAGGCTTACAATGAGCAGTTCTTC.

This clonotype was picked up many times. The chain employs TRBV20-1 and TRBJ2-2; 9 nucleotides match TRBD1. Germline V gives CDR1 DFQATT, CDR2 SNEGSKA (reference sequence). The CDR3 has 14 amino acids. The trim removed 4 bases at V and 3 bases at J, leaving 3 bases unmatched. The DNA for the CDR3 is TGCAGTGCTAAGACAGGGGGGGACACCGGGGAGCTGTTTTTT. This sequence encodes CSAKTGGDTGELFF.

This chain links TRBV15 with TRBJ2-1; D remains ambiguous. V dropped 1 base and J dropped 5 bases, with 3 bases sitting between them. The length of the CDR3 is 12 residues. CDR1 is LNHNV, CDR2 YYDKDF, per germline (reference sequence). In nucleotides, the CDR3 is TGTGCCACCAGCAGAGGTAACAATGAGCAGTTCTTC. Translation: CATSRGNNEQFF.

The rearrangement joins TRBV10-2 to TRBJ2-4; no definite D call. Deletions cut 0 bases from V and 3 bases from J, with 12 bases between. This CDR3 is 16 amino acids long. Germline V gene sequence: CDR1 WSHSY, CDR2 SAAADI. CDR3: CASSESGLDGKNIQYF. CDR3 in DNA: TGCGCCAGCAGTGAGTCCGGCCTCGACGGCAAAAACATTCAGTACTTC.

This clonotype was seen only a few times. The rearrangement joins TRBV7-6 to TRBJ2-7, with D unresolved. The V gene's germline CDR1 is SGHVS and CDR2 FNYEAQ. The CDR3 runs 13 residues. V was cut by 3 bases and J by 2 bases, with 8 bases left in between. DNA of the CDR3: TGTGCCAGCAGCTTTAGCCAAACCTACGAGCAGTACTTC. Protein: CASSFSQTYEQYF.

The chain is built from TRBV28 and TRBJ2-7, with D possibly TRBD2 on 5 matching bases. Trimming took 7 bases from V and 0 from J, leaving 13 bases between them. The CDR3 consists of 14 residues. Germline CDR1 is MDHEN and CDR2 is SYDVKM. The CDR3 sequence is CASNGMGNSYEQYF. The CDR3 DNA is TGTGCCAGCAACGGGATGGGGAACTCCTACGAGCAGTACTTC.

This chain connects TRBV20-1 to TRBJ2-1, with 12 bases matching TRBD2. The V and J ends lost 0 bases and 3 bases, in that order; junction bases with no gene match: 12. CDR3 length: 19 amino acids. Germline CDR1 is DFQATT and CDR2 is SNEGSKA (reference sequence). CDR3 in amino acids: CSARDLRRLAGELYNEQFF. The CDR3 DNA reads TGCAGTGCTAGAGATCTCCGGAGACTAGCGGGAGAACTCTACAATGAGCAGTTCTTC.

This clonotype was found many times. The V and J genes are TRBV15 and TRBJ2-1, with 7 bases identical to TRBD1. Germline loops: CDR1 LNHNV, CDR2 YYDKDF (reference sequence). The length of the CDR3 is 15 residues. Losses at the gene ends were 1 base for V and 3 bases for J; bases not matched to a gene: 3. CDR3 protein: CATSRADRVYNEQFF. For the CDR3, the DNA is TGTGCCACCAGCAGAGCAGACAGGGTCTACAATGAGCAGTTCTTC. Looking up the rest from reference TRBV15 and TRBJ2-1 gives the full variable domain: DAMVIQNPRYQVTQFGKPVTLSCSQTLNHNVMYWYQQKSSQAPKLLFHYYDKDFNNEADTPDNFQSRRPNTSFCFLDIRSPGLGDTAMYLCATSRADRVYNEQFFGPGTRLTVL.

This clonotype was found a few times. The V and J genes are TRBV7-9 and TRBJ2-7, with D perhaps matching TRBD2 (6 bases). The CDR3 is made up of 14 amino acids. CDR1 is SEHNR, CDR2 FQNEAQ, per germline (reference sequence). The germline V and J ends were trimmed by 5 bases and 0 bases, with 11 bases remaining between them. For the CDR3, the DNA is TGTGCCAGCAGCGATAGCGGTAACTCCTACGAGCAGTACTTC. Translating gives CASSDSGNSYEQYF.

This clonotype was observed many times. In nucleotides, the CDR3 is TGTGCCAGCAGTGAAGGGGTAGCCTCCTCAGAGACCCAGTACTTC. Amino acids: CASSEGVASSETQYF. The V call is TRBV2, the J call TRBJ2-5, with D unresolved. Germline lookup yields CDR1 SNHLY and CDR2 FYNNEI. The V end was cut by 1 base, the J end by 4 bases, with 13 bases between. The length of the CDR3 is 15 residues.